This section outlines one T cell receptor (beta chain) sequence together with its context. The CDR3 loop spans 15 amino acids. The germline V gene encodes CDR1 KGHSH and CDR2 LQKENI. Trimming took off 0 bases at V and 2 bases at J, with 10 bases between the two ends. Cohort: HPV-negative, locally advanced oral cavity squamous cell carcinoma patients. This sample is drawn from a study of neoadjuvant anti-PD-1 for oral cavity cancer. The table came from immunoSEQ multiplex PCR; TCRdb's copy has only in-frame clones and leaves some out. The sample has 75,000 to 100,000 clones, under 85% seen once. The sample here was PBMCs, taken before nivolumab (anti-PD-1) treatment. The chain links TRBV18 to TRBJ1-1; unclear D gene. This receptor was identified in a person between 35 and 79 years old with oral cavity squamous cell carcinoma. The CDR3 loop reads CASSPPVQHNTEAFF. DNA for the CDR3: TGTGCCAGCTCACCACCGGTTCAGCATAACACTGAAGCTTTCTTT.